The rows below give T cell receptor beta chains drawn from one sample of a study of cytomegalovirus exposure and HLA in healthy donors. Sequencing used immunoSEQ multiplex PCR; TCRdb keeps in-frame clones, though not all of them. The sample records 180,000 or so clones, 70% to 90% being singletons. Material for sequencing was PBMCs. The receptors derive from a man younger than 30 in good health and CMV-seropositive. Each CDR3 is given with its conserved first and last residue. D genes are given only for firm matches. Size is stated for part of the rows, as once, few or many counts, or as a class when the clone is expanded.

j_call: TRBJ2-3; clone_size: NA; d_call: TRBD2; v_call: TRBV7-2; cdr3_nt: TGTGCCAGCAGCACAGAAGCGGGGGCCACAGATACGCAGTATTTT; cdr3_aa: CASSTEAGATDTQYF
j_call: TRBJ2-7; clone_size: NA; d_call: NA; v_call: TRBV2; cdr3_nt: TGTGCCAGCAGTGTGCAGGGGACGGCCTACGAGCAGTACTTC; cdr3_aa: CASSVQGTAYEQYF
j_call: TRBJ1-4; clone_size: NA; d_call: TRBD1; v_call: TRBV30; cdr3_nt: TGTGCCTGGGGGACAGGGGTGGAGGAAAAACTGTTTTTT; cdr3_aa: CAWGTGVEEKLFF
j_call: TRBJ1-2; clone_size: NA; d_call: TRBD1; v_call: TRBV5-1; cdr3_nt: TGCGCCAGCAGCTCTCGGGGACAGGGAGCCTATGGCTACACCTTC; cdr3_aa: CASSSRGQGAYGYTF
j_call: TRBJ1-4; clone_size: NA; d_call: NA; v_call: TRBV2; cdr3_nt: TGTGCCAGCAGTGAAGCGCGAGGGACTAATGAAAAACTGTTTTTT; cdr3_aa: CASSEARGTNEKLFF
j_call: TRBJ2-2; clone_size: NA; d_call: TRBD2; v_call: TRBV29-1; cdr3_nt: TGCAGCGTTGCGGGACTAGCGGCCCTGGGCACCGGGGAGCTGTTTTTT; cdr3_aa: CSVAGLAALGTGELFF
j_call: TRBJ2-3; clone_size: NA; d_call: NA; v_call: TRBV7-8; cdr3_nt: TGTGCCAGCAGCTCCCTGTGGGGCAGCCGCACAGATACGCAGTATTTT; cdr3_aa: CASSSLWGSRTDTQYF
j_call: TRBJ2-5; clone_size: NA; d_call: NA; v_call: TRBV15; cdr3_nt: TGTGCCACCAGCAGAGCGGCAGGGGAGGGGGAGACCCAGTACTTC; cdr3_aa: CATSRAAGEGETQYF
j_call: TRBJ2-1; clone_size: NA; d_call: NA; v_call: TRBV5-1; cdr3_nt: TGCGCCAGCAGCTTTGCAGGGGTCAATGAGCAGTTCTTC; cdr3_aa: CASSFAGVNEQFF
j_call: TRBJ2-7; clone_size: NA; d_call: NA; v_call: TRBV7-2; cdr3_nt: TGTGCCAGCAGCCAGGACAGATTGCCGACCTACGAGCAGTACTTC; cdr3_aa: CASSQDRLPTYEQYF
j_call: TRBJ1-2; clone_size: NA; d_call: TRBD1; v_call: TRBV6-1; cdr3_nt: TGTGCCAGCAGGGAGACCGGGACAGGGATCTACACCTTC; cdr3_aa: CASRETGTGIYTF
j_call: TRBJ2-7; clone_size: NA; d_call: TRBD1; v_call: TRBV6-6; cdr3_nt: TGTGCCAGCAGTCCCGTAACAGGGGGCAACGAGCAGTACTTC; cdr3_aa: CASSPVTGGNEQYF
j_call: TRBJ2-1; clone_size: NA; d_call: NA; v_call: TRBV9; cdr3_nt: TGTGCCAGCAGCTTACAGGGCCAAGAGTGGAATGAGCAGTTCTTC; cdr3_aa: CASSLQGQEWNEQFF
j_call: TRBJ1-3; clone_size: NA; d_call: NA; v_call: TRBV9; cdr3_nt: TGTGCCAGCAGCGTGAGGGCCTTGGGATTCTCTGGAAACACCATATATTTT; cdr3_aa: CASSVRALGFSGNTIYF
j_call: TRBJ2-3; clone_size: NA; d_call: TRBD2; v_call: TRBV28; cdr3_nt: TGCACGGTTGGGCGGGAGAGCACAGATACGCAGTATTTT; cdr3_aa: CTVGRESTDTQYF
j_call: TRBJ1-1; clone_size: NA; d_call: NA; v_call: TRBV2; cdr3_nt: TGTGCCAGCAGTGGACTCTATCCTGAAGCTTTCTTT; cdr3_aa: CASSGLYPEAFF
j_call: TRBJ2-2; clone_size: once; d_call: TRBD1; v_call: TRBV11-3; cdr3_nt: TGTGCCAGCAGAAGAAAACAGGGGGCGGACGGGGAGCTGTTTTTT; cdr3_aa: CASRRKQGADGELFF
j_call: TRBJ2-3; clone_size: once; d_call: TRBD2; v_call: TRBV5-4; cdr3_nt: TGTGCCAGCCGAAGGGGGGGTAGCGGGGGCCTTAGCACAGATACGCAGTATTTT; cdr3_aa: CASRRGGSGGLSTDTQYF
j_call: TRBJ1-1; clone_size: NA; d_call: TRBD1; v_call: TRBV5-6; cdr3_nt: TGTGCCAGCAGCAAACTAGGGGGCCCTGAAGCTTTCTTT; cdr3_aa: CASSKLGGPEAFF
j_call: TRBJ2-7; clone_size: NA; d_call: NA; v_call: TRBV9; cdr3_nt: TGTGCCAGCAGCCCCCGTCCCTGGGGAGGCTACGAGCAGTACTTC; cdr3_aa: CASSPRPWGGYEQYF
j_call: TRBJ1-2; clone_size: NA; d_call: TRBD1; v_call: TRBV9; cdr3_nt: TGTGCCAGCAGCCGGGACGAGGGGGCGGCAGTCAGAGGCTACACCTTC; cdr3_aa: CASSRDEGAAVRGYTF
j_call: TRBJ1-4; clone_size: NA; d_call: NA; v_call: TRBV19; cdr3_nt: TGTGCCAGTAGTATGTGGCAGGGAAATGAAAAACTGTTTTTT; cdr3_aa: CASSMWQGNEKLFF
j_call: TRBJ1-4; clone_size: few; d_call: NA; v_call: TRBV18; cdr3_nt: TGTGCCAGCTCACCCCAGGGTGTTGGTGAAAAACTGTTTTTT; cdr3_aa: CASSPQGVGEKLFF
j_call: TRBJ1-4; clone_size: NA; d_call: NA; v_call: TRBV19; cdr3_nt: TGTGCCAGTAGTAAGTGGAGTGGCACTAATGAAAAACTGTTTTTT; cdr3_aa: CASSKWSGTNEKLFF
j_call: TRBJ2-7; clone_size: once; d_call: NA; v_call: TRBV2; cdr3_nt: TGTGCCAGCCACCCCTACGAGCAGTACTTC; cdr3_aa: CASHPYEQYF
j_call: TRBJ2-5; clone_size: NA; d_call: TRBD2; v_call: TRBV4-3; cdr3_nt: TGCGCCAGCAGCCAAGGACTAGCGGGGGGTCGGGAGCAGTACTTC; cdr3_aa: CASSQGLAGGREQYF
j_call: TRBJ2-5; clone_size: NA; d_call: NA; v_call: TRBV7-6; cdr3_nt: TGTGCCAGCAGCTTAGCGGGGCCCGTCACCGAGACCCAGTACTTC; cdr3_aa: CASSLAGPVTETQYF